This T cell receptor beta chain was captured by sequencing in a study of blood T cells in healthy people across ages. Primed by a sample-barcoded 5' primer and a J-beta primer mix, a second PCR proceeded for about 7 to 11 cycles. TCRdb itself ran the 5' RACE reads through MiXCR, one entry per CDR3 protein. The sample shows about 1.8 million distinct CDR3 sequences, approximately 50% of them seen only once. CDR3 length: 13 amino acids. V lost 8 bases to trimming and J lost 3 bases, with 13 bases between them. Per the germline V gene, CDR1 is MNHNY and CDR2 is SVGAGI (reference sequence). The chain links TRBV6-6 to TRBJ2-5; no definite D call. Sequenced input: blood. The TCR sequence derives from a woman aged 40 to 50 in good health. The CDR3: CASVPPGEETQYF. The CDR3 nucleotides read TGTGCCAGCGTCCCCCCCGGCGAAGAGACCCAGTACTTC.